Listed below are T cell receptor beta chains from one sample, sequenced in a study of control samples from healthy donors and cancer patients. The method was immunoSEQ multiplex PCR; TCRdb's version includes in-frame clones alone and lacks a portion of them. The table includes around 150,000 clones, over 85% detected once. Sequencing was carried out using blood. The receptor source for this set is a man aged 25 to 40 in good health. The CDR3 runs from the conserved cysteine through the conserved F or W. A D gene is named only where the DNA matches it firmly. Size values are once, few and many counts, or a class for expanded clones, and some rows have none.

d_call,cdr3_length,clone_size,v_call,j_call,cdr3_nt,cdr3_aa
TRBD1,15,few,TRBV3-1/TRBV3-2,TRBJ1-1,TGTGCCAGCAGCCACTTGACAGGGGGGAACACTGAAGCTTTCTTT,CASSHLTGGNTEAFF
NA,16,NA,TRBV5-6,TRBJ1-4,TGTGCCAGCAGCTTGAATTCGGGGGCGACTAATGAAAAACTGTTTTTT,CASSLNSGATNEKLFF
TRBD1,13,NA,TRBV28,TRBJ1-1,TGTGCCACCTACAGGGGGGAGGGCACTGAAGCTTTCTTT,CATYRGEGTEAFF
TRBD1,15,NA,TRBV10-2,TRBJ1-6,TGCGCCAGCCACGGGACAGGGGGCTTCGAGTCACCCCTCCACTTT,CASHGTGGFESPLHF
NA,14,NA,TRBV10-2,TRBJ1-5,TGCGCCAGCAGGGACAATCAGCCCTTTCAGCCCCAGCATTTT,CASRDNQPFQPQHF
NA,15,NA,TRBV5-6,TRBJ1-5,TGTGCCAGCACTACCCTCGGGAGAGGGAATCAGCCCCAGCATTTT,CASTTLGRGNQPQHF
NA,14,NA,TRBV7-2,TRBJ2-2,TGTGCCAGCAGCAGACAGCCCTATACCGTGGAGCTGTTTTTT,CASSRQPYTVELFF
NA,17,NA,TRBV7-9,TRBJ1-1,TGTGCCAGCCGACCCCCCAGTAGTTCCAGGCTGAACACTGAAGCTTTCTTT,CASRPPSSSRLNTEAFF
TRBD1,12,NA,TRBV19,TRBJ1-2,TGTGCCAGTAGTTACAGGGGATTGGGCTACACCTTC,CASSYRGLGYTF
NA,17,NA,TRBV7-2,TRBJ1-6,TGTGCCAGCAGCCGCGGGACTTCCAGCTCCTATAATTCACCCCTCCACTTT,CASSRGTSSSYNSPLHF
TRBD2,16,NA,TRBV7-8,TRBJ2-2,TGTGCCAGCAGCTCGCGACTAGCGTCGAACACCGGGGAGCTGTTTTTT,CASSSRLASNTGELFF
TRBD2,16,NA,TRBV7-9,TRBJ2-7,TGTGCCAGCAGCCAGGGCCCTTCAGCGGGAGAAACCGAGCAGTACTTC,CASSQGPSAGETEQYF
NA,15,NA,TRBV6-2/TRBV6-3,TRBJ1-2,TGTGCCAGCAGTTCCACCCGTAGGGTCGGCTATGGCTACACCTTC,CASSSTRRVGYGYTF
NA,15,NA,TRBV28,TRBJ2-7,TGTGCCAGCAGTTTTGGGACGGAAAGCTCCTACGAGCAGTACTTC,CASSFGTESSYEQYF
TRBD2,15,NA,TRBV28,TRBJ2-3,TGTGCCAGCAGTTCCCTGAGGGAGGGAAGAGATACGCAGTATTTT,CASSSLREGRDTQYF
NA,15,NA,TRBV3-1/TRBV3-2,TRBJ1-3,TGTGCCAGCAGCCAACCGGCCTACTCTGGAAACACCATATATTTT,CASSQPAYSGNTIYF
NA,12,NA,TRBV5-1,TRBJ2-5,TGCGCCAGCAGCCGGGGGTTAGAGACCCAGTACTTC,CASSRGLETQYF
NA,13,NA,TRBV25-1,TRBJ2-2,TGTGCCAGCAGTGCTCGGACGGTCGGGGAGCTGTTTTTT,CASSARTVGELFF
TRBD2,15,NA,TRBV5-8,TRBJ2-4,TGTGCCAGCAGCTTCCGGACACTGGGAGGGGACATTCAGTACTTC,CASSFRTLGGDIQYF
NA,15,NA,TRBV5-1,TRBJ1-1,TGCGCCAGCAGCTTGGAACAGCCAAAGAACACTGAAGCTTTCTTT,CASSLEQPKNTEAFF
TRBD1,14,NA,TRBV5-8,TRBJ2-3,TGTGCCAGCAGCTATCGACAGGGAGCAAATACGCAGTATTTT,CASSYRQGANTQYF
NA,14,NA,TRBV10-3,TRBJ2-2,TGTGCCATCAAGCGCCAAGGGGACACCGGGGAGCTGTTTTTT,CAIKRQGDTGELFF
TRBD2,17,once,TRBV27,TRBJ2-7,TGTGCCAGCAGTTTACTAAGTAGCGGGGGGGCTTTTTACGAGCAGTACTTC,CASSLLSSGGAFYEQYF
TRBD2,15,NA,TRBV7-6,TRBJ2-1,TGTGCCAGCAGCCCGACTAGCGGGGGTTACAATGAGCAGTTCTTC,CASSPTSGGYNEQFF
TRBD2,16,NA,TRBV6-1,TRBJ2-1,TGTGCCAGCAGTGAAACGGGACTAGTATTTAACAATGAGCAGTTCTTC,CASSETGLVFNNEQFF
NA,12,once,TRBV2,TRBJ2-1,TGTGCCAGCAGTGCCACTAGCTATGAGCAGTTCTTC,CASSATSYEQFF
NA,14,NA,TRBV6-5,TRBJ2-7,TGTGCCAGCAGCCCAATTGGGGGAACCTACGAGCAGTACTTC,CASSPIGGTYEQYF
NA,13,NA,TRBV7-9,TRBJ1-1,TGTGCCAGCATACTGGGGGAGAACACTGAAGCTTTCTTT,CASILGENTEAFF
TRBD2,15,NA,TRBV2,TRBJ2-7,TGTGCCAGCAGTATCAGCGGGAGGGCCCTAGGCGAGCAGTACTTC,CASSISGRALGEQYF
TRBD1,15,NA,TRBV18,TRBJ2-3,TGTGCCAGCTCGCAGACAGGGGATGGACAAGATACGCAGTATTTT,CASSQTGDGQDTQYF
NA,14,NA,TRBV18,TRBJ1-1,TGTGCCAGCTCACAGCAGGCGACGAACACTGAAGCTTTCTTT,CASSQQATNTEAFF